This T cell receptor (beta chain) emerged from a study of shared clonotypes between healthy human individuals. Measured with immunoSEQ multiplex PCR; TCRdb has only the in-frame clones, and not every one. The data show about 2.4 million clones, approximately 93% seen once. Concerning this clone: What it binds is not known.

Findings of the study overall: A reduction in generation probabilities was seen for non-shared clonotypes relative to those shared by all four donors. Rarefaction showed sorted-subset sequencing was incomplete despite large depth.

Donation came from healthy HIV-negative adults that had no recent acute infections or vaccinations. There were only Caucasian adults among the donors, and all lived in Nashville, Tennessee. Germline-derived CDR1 and CDR2 are SGHVS and FNYEAQ. This CDR3 comprises 16 residues. V shed 5 bases, J shed 2 bases, and the junction held 8 bases outside the gene matches. The sample comprised naive CD4+ T cells from PBMCs. Documented subset: CD45RA+ positively selected. The gene calls are TRBV7-6 and TRBJ2-7, with 11 nucleotides matching TRBD2. This clonotype was obtained from a man aged 18 to 29 in good health. Some clones in this sample may be carry-over from other donors' samples. In DNA, the CDR3 is TGTGCCAGCAGCGCCGGGTTGGGACTAGCGGCCTACGAGCAGTACTTC. Its translation is CASSAGLGLAAYEQYF.